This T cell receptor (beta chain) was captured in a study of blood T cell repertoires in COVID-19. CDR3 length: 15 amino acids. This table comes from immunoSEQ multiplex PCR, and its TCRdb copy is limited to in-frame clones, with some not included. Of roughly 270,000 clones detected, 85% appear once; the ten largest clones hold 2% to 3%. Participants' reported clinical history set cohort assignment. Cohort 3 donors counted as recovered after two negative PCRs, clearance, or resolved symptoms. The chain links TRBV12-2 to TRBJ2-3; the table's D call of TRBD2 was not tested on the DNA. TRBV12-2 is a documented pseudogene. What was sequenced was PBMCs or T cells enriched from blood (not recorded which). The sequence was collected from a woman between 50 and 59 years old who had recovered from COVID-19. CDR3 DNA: TGTGCAAGTCGCTCGTCGCGGGTAAGCACAGATACGCAGTATTTT. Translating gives CASRSSRVSTDTQYF.